Below, 8 T cell receptor beta chains from the same sample are listed, as sequenced in a study of blood T cells in healthy people across ages. Then a second PCR, running roughly 7 to 11 cycles, was carried out with a sample-barcoded 5' primer and a J-beta primer mix. TCRdb itself ran the 5' RACE reads through MiXCR, one entry per CDR3 protein. The sample shows roughly 1.6 million distinct CDR3 sequences, around 35% of them seen only once. Sequenced sample: blood. These receptors were taken from a woman under 40 in good health.

This chain links TRBV11-2 with TRBJ1-1; D not resolved. Germline V gene data show CDR1 as SGHAT and CDR2 as FQNNGV. This CDR3 has 19 amino acids. V was cut by 4 bases and J by 3 bases, with 27 bases left in between. The CDR3 DNA follows: TGTGCCAGCAGCTCCCACCGGAGTGAGAAGAAGGGAAGGGACACTGAAGCTTTCTTT. Protein product: CASSSHRSEKKGRDTEAFF.

This clonotype was seen repeatedly, ten times or more. The J gene is TRBJ2-7, the V gene TRBV29-1; D might be TRBD1 (6 bases). The CDR3 loop spans 13 amino acids. V was trimmed by 1 base and J by 3 bases, leaving 10 bases between them. Germline CDR1 is SQVTM and CDR2 is ANQGSEA. CDR3 nucleotides: TGCAGCGTTGAAGGGACAGCTAGCTACGAGCAGTACTTC. This translates into CSVEGTASYEQYF.

The chain employs TRBV11-2 and TRBJ2-1; 8 positions match TRBD2. Trimming removed 7 bases from V and 7 bases from J; junction bases left unmatched: 9. The CDR3 is 14 amino acids. Germline V gene data show CDR1 as SGHAT and CDR2 as FQNNGV. The CDR3 region has the DNA TGTGCCAGCACTCCGGGGGGGACAACTAATGAGCAGTTCTTC. Encoded protein: CASTPGGTTNEQFF.

This clonotype was observed a handful of times. The chain is built from TRBV27 and TRBJ2-3; D not resolved. CDR3 length: 14 residues. Germline-derived CDR1 and CDR2 are MNHEY and SMNVEV (reference sequence). The V and J ends lost 2 bases and 4 bases respectively, with 10 bases between them. CDR3 amino acids: CASSLGWSADTQYF. The DNA of the CDR3 is TGTGCCAGCAGTTTAGGGTGGTCGGCAGATACGCAGTATTTT.

About this clonotype itself: A much bigger clone sits one base away, suggesting this may be a read error. The chain recombines TRBV4-2 with TRBJ2-1; D might be TRBD2 (7 bases). CDR3 length: 16 residues. The V gene's germline CDR1 is LGHNA and CDR2 YNFKEQ. CDR3 protein: CASSQDRGASCNEQFF. CDR3 bases: TGTGCCAGCAGCCAAGATCGGGGGGCCTCCTGCAATGAGCAGTTCTTC.

This clonotype came up many times. The chain combines TRBV29-1 with TRBJ2-7, with a tentative D call TRBD1 (5 bases). Germline CDR1 SQVTM, CDR2 ANQGSEA. CDR3 length equals 14 residues. Deletions cut 6 bases from V and 4 bases from J, with 19 bases between. The CDR3 region has the DNA TGCAGCGTCATCCCCCTGGGCAGGGTGTACGAGCAGTACTTC. This translates into CSVIPLGRVYEQYF.

V and J are TRBV12-3 or TRBV12-4 and TRBJ2-7; D ambiguous. Trimming pared 6 bases from V and 1 base from J, leaving 13 bases between. This CDR3 comprises 14 residues. CDR3 residues: CASSYGLLSYEQYF. The CDR3 DNA reads TGTGCCAGCAGCTACGGTCTCCTATCCTACGAGCAGTACTTC.

J is TRBJ1-5 and V is TRBV27; possible D gene TRBD1, 6 bases. Trimming stripped 4 bases from V and 13 bases from J, with 17 bases between. The CDR3 runs 13 residues. The germline V gene encodes CDR1 MNHEY and CDR2 SMNVEV (reference sequence). The CDR3 DNA sequence: TGTGCCAGCAGTTCCCACGGGGGGCAAGGGCAGCATTTT. Its translation is CASSSHGGQGQHF.